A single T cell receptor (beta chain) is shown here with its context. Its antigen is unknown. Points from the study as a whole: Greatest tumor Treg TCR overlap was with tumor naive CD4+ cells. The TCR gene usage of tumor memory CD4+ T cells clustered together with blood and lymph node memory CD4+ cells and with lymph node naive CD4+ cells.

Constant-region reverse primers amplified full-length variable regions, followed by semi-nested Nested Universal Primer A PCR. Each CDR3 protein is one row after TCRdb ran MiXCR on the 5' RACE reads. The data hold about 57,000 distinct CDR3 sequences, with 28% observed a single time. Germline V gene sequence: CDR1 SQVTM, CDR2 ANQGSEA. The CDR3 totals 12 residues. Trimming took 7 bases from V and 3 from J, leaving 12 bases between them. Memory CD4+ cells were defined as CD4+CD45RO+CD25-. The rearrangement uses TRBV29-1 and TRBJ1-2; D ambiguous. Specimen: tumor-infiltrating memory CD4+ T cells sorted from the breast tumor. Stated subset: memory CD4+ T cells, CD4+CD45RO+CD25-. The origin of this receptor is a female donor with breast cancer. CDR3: CSGLLQYYGYTF. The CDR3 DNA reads TGCAGCGGCTTATTACAGTACTATGGCTACACCTTC.